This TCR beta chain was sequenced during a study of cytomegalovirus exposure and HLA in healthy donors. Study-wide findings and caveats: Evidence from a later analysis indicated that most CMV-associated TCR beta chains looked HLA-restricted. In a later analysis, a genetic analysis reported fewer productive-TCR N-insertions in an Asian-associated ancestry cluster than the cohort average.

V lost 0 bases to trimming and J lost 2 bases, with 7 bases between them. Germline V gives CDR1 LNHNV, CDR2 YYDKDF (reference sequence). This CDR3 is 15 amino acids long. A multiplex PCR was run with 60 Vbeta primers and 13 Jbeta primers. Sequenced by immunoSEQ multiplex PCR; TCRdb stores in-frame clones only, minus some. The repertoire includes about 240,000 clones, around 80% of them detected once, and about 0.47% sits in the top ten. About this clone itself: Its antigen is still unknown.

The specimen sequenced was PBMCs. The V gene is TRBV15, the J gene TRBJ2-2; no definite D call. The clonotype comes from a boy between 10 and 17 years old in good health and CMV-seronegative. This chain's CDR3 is CATSRDPYNTGELFF. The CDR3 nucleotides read TGTGCCACCAGCAGAGATCCCTATAACACCGGGGAGCTGTTTTTT.